This T cell receptor beta chain comes out of a study of early T cells in non-severe SARS-CoV-2 infection. Turning to the study itself: Chains were unpaired, as sequencing was done on bulk RNA from unsorted whole blood.

Germline V gene sequence: CDR1 LNHDA, CDR2 SQIVND (reference sequence). The ends were cut back, 3 bases at V and 5 bases at J, with 11 bases in the middle. CDR3 length: 14 residues. The table lists this clonotype with a few counts. Antigen unknown. Study conclusions and caveats: Matching against VDJdb likely underestimated virus-specific expansions, favoring anti-spike CD8.

In TCRdb, the 5' RACE reads were re-called with MiXCR into one record per CDR3 protein. The sample carries around 80,000 distinct CDR3 sequences, 11% recorded once. The chain employs TRBV19 and TRBJ1-5; D might be TRBD1 (6 bases). The source is an adult who was a healthcare worker with PCR-confirmed SARS-CoV-2 infection or an uninfected control (not recorded which). The sample was whole blood, taken at baseline. CDR3 amino acids: CASSMSGADQPQHF. The CDR3 bases are TGTGCCAGTAGTATGTCGGGGGCGGATCAGCCCCAGCATTTT.